This T cell receptor (beta chain) was identified during a study of beta chain features in type 1 diabetes. The length of the CDR3 is 15 residues. Germline V gene lookup returns CDR1 SEHNR and CDR2 FQNEAQ (reference sequence). V was pared by 5 bases and J by 4 bases, with 14 bases between. The whole isolated RNA underwent reverse transcription, so sequencing captured expressed TCRB transcripts. Assay: immunoSEQ multiplex PCR; the TCRdb copy retains only in-frame clones and omits some. The data hold under 400,000 clones, with less than 20% observed a single time. Points on this clone: What it binds is unknown.

General study findings and limits: Moderate but significant shortening of TCRB CDR3s was recorded in all four CD4+ subsets from Type 1 diabetes patients.

This TCR derives from a woman younger than 30 in good health. Material: naive CD4+ T cells from blood. The chain recombines TRBV7-9 with TRBJ2-2; no firm D call. Written as DNA, the CDR3 is TGTGCCAGCAGCCTCGGTCTGCTGAGCACCGGGGAGCTGTTTTTT. Amino acid sequence: CASSLGLLSTGELFF.